Presented here are 29 T cell receptor beta chains from one specimen sequenced in a study of blood T cell repertoires in COVID-19. The method was immunoSEQ multiplex PCR; TCRdb's version includes in-frame clones alone and lacks a portion of them. Here the sample spans approximately 250,000 clones, about 89% being singletons. Sample: peripheral blood. These receptors all come from a woman aged 55-70 years who had recovered from COVID-19.

This clone has just a few counts. V and J are TRBV7-9 and TRBJ1-4; D may be TRBD1 (5 bases). CDR1 and CDR2 from the germline V gene are SEHNR and FQNEAQ (reference sequence). The CDR3 is 14 residues long. Trimming pared 5 bases from V and 5 bases from J, leaving 12 bases between. Written as DNA, the CDR3 is TGTGCCAGCAGCCTCCAGGGTGTAAATGAAAAACTGTTTTTT. This encodes CASSLQGVNEKLFF.

This rearrangement joins TRBV14 to TRBJ2-1, with 11 bases fitting TRBD2. The CDR3 sequence is 15 residues long. V lost 1 base to trimming and J lost 11 bases; unmatched junction nucleotides: 7. CDR1 SGHDN and CDR2 FVKESK come from the germline V gene. In DNA, the CDR3 is TGTGCCAGCAGCCAAGTTTGGACTAGCGGGCGAAAGCAGTTCTTC. Protein: CASSQVWTSGRKQFF.

The J gene is TRBJ1-6, the V gene TRBV5-4; TRBD1 agrees at 11 bases. The germline gives CDR1 SGHNT, CDR2 YYREEE (reference sequence). The CDR3 is 15 amino acids. The V gene end was trimmed by 5 bases and the J gene end by 8 bases; junction bases not matched to a gene: 6. This CDR3 reads CASSPRDRGDSPLHF. CDR3 coding DNA: TGTGCCAGCAGTCCCAGGGACAGGGGGGATTCACCCCTCCACTTT. The full variable domain, rest sourced from reference TRBV5-4 and TRBJ1-6, is ETGVTQSPTHLIKTRGQQVTLRCSSQSGHNTVSWYQQALGQGPQFIFQYYREEENGRGNFPPRFSGLQFPNYSSELNVNALELDDSALYLCASSPRDRGDSPLHFGNGTRLTVT.

The chain couples TRBV3-1 (or the pseudogene TRBV3-2) to TRBJ2-7; D uncertain. This CDR3 is 15 amino acids long. V was pared by 8 bases and J by 0 bases, with 17 bases between. Germline CDR1 reads LGHDT; CDR2 reads YNNKEL (reference sequence). CDR3 amino acids: CASPESPRSSYEQYF. DNA of the CDR3: TGTGCCAGCCCCGAATCCCCAAGGAGCTCCTACGAGCAGTACTTC.

The V call is TRBV5-8, the J call TRBJ2-3, with TRBD2 as a possible D gene (6 bases). Trimming removed 1 base at V and 2 bases at J, with 20 bases between. Germline V gives CDR1 SGHTS, CDR2 YDEGEE. The CDR3 totals 18 residues. The CDR3 DNA sequence: TGTGCCAGCAGCTTGTTGTCTTTTCGGGGGACCACCACAGATACGCAGTATTTT. This codes for CASSLLSFRGTTTDTQYF.

This chain uses TRBV5-8 with TRBJ2-2, with D possibly being TRBD1 (5 bases). Trimming left V 4 bases short and J 0 bases short, with 19 bases between. The CDR3 loop spans 18 amino acids. Germline V gene lookup returns CDR1 SGHTS and CDR2 YDEGEE. CDR3 nucleotides: TGTGCCAGCAGCCGTCCTGATGGGGCTGCCACGAACACCGGGGAGCTGTTTTTT. Translation gives CASSRPDGAATNTGELFF.

Of note for this clone: Additional DNA sequences in this sample encode the identical CDR3. The rearrangement uses TRBV11-3 and TRBJ2-1, with D possibly TRBD1 on 6 matching bases. CDR1 and CDR2 from the germline V gene are SGHNT and YENEEA. This CDR3 contains 12 residues. V was cut by 2 bases and J by 8 bases, with 7 bases left in between. Here the CDR3 DNA reads TGTGCCAGCAGCTTAACAGGGTATGAGCAGTTCTTC. Its translation is CASSLTGYEQFF. Supplemented by reference TRBV11-3 and TRBJ2-1, the full variable domain reads EAGVVQSPRYKIIEKKQPVAFWCNPISGHNTLYWYLQNLGQGPELLIRYENEEAVDDSQLPKDRFSAERLKGVDSTLKIQPAELGDSAVYLCASSLTGYEQFFGPGTRLTVL.

The chain carries TRBV11-2 and TRBJ2-7; D gene ambiguous. The CDR3 has 13 residues. Germline CDR1 SGHAT, CDR2 FQNNGV. Deletions cut 3 bases from V and 4 bases from J, with 10 bases between. The CDR3 nucleotides read TGTGCCAGCAGCTTCGCCCGAGTATACGAGCAGTACTTC. It yields the protein CASSFARVYEQYF.

The J gene is TRBJ2-5, the V gene TRBV7-3; the D gene is possibly TRBD2 (5 bases). V shed 5 bases and J shed 2 bases, with 15 bases lying between them. This CDR3 is built from 15 residues. CDR1 SGHTA and CDR2 FQGTGA come from the germline V gene. CDR3 region: CASSAFRGGQETQYF. CDR3 nucleotides: TGTGCCAGCAGCGCGTTCAGAGGAGGACAAGAGACCCAGTACTTC.

The chain has TRBV4-1 and TRBJ1-1; unclear D gene. CDR1 is MGHRA and CDR2 is YSYEKL in the germline V gene. V lost 3 bases, J lost 0 bases, and 8 bases lay in between. The CDR3 contains 14 residues. The CDR3 loop reads CASSHREVNTEAFF. CDR3 bases: TGCGCCAGCAGCCACAGAGAGGTGAACACTGAAGCTTTCTTT.

The genes are TRBV6-5 and TRBJ2-7, with a possible D match to TRBD1 (6 bases). CDR1 MNHEY and CDR2 SVGAGI come from the germline V gene. The CDR3 runs 15 residues. Trimming cost V 6 bases and J 3 bases, with 18 bases left between them. The CDR3, as DNA: TGTGCCAGCAGCGCGCCCCACAGGGCAGTCTACGAGCAGTACTTC. Its translation: CASSAPHRAVYEQYF.

This rearrangement joins TRBV6-5 to TRBJ2-1, with 9 bases that match TRBD2. The CDR3 runs 15 residues. Trimming removed 6 bases from V and 6 bases from J; junction bases left unmatched: 9. CDR1 and CDR2 from the germline V gene are MNHEY and SVGAGI. The CDR3 DNA is TGTGCCAGCAGAGCCCCTCTTAGCGGGGGCAATGAGCAGTTCTTC. It encodes CASRAPLSGGNEQFF.

This rearrangement joins TRBV4-2 to TRBJ1-3; 7 bases fit TRBD1. The CDR3 length is 17 residues. V trimming: 4 bases; J trimming: 6 bases; junction bases outside the gene matches: 15. Germline CDR1 LGHNA, CDR2 YNFKEQ. The CDR3 sequence is CASSPPPHRGYENTIYF. The CDR3 DNA sequence: TGTGCCAGCAGCCCGCCGCCACACAGGGGATACGAAAACACCATATATTTT.

The genes are TRBV18 and TRBJ2-5, with 7 bases fitting TRBD2. The ends lost 3 bases at V and 5 bases at J; junction bases unmatched: 9. Germline loops: CDR1 KGHSH, CDR2 LQKENI. The length of the CDR3 is 15 residues. CDR3: CASSPSGGGSETQYF. The DNA for the CDR3 is TGTGCCAGCTCACCGTCGGGCGGGGGTAGCGAGACCCAGTACTTC.

This clone was observed a single time. This chain joins TRBV5-1 and TRBJ2-1; a possible D gene is TRBD1 (6 bases). Germline V gene sequence: CDR1 SGHRS, CDR2 YFSETQ. CDR3 size: 15 residues. The germline V and J ends were trimmed by 3 bases and 6 bases, with 16 bases remaining between them. The CDR3: CASSSDSMQVNEQFF. CDR3 DNA sequence: TGCGCCAGCAGCTCGGACAGCATGCAGGTCAATGAGCAGTTCTTC.

CDR3 loop: CASSSWIAGGTGELFF. CDR3 sequence (DNA): TGTGCCAGCAGCTCATGGATAGCGGGGGGCACCGGGGAGCTGTTTTTT. The chain carries TRBV11-2 and TRBJ2-2, with 10 bases that match TRBD2. Germline V gene data show CDR1 as SGHAT and CDR2 as FQNNGV. The CDR3 has 16 amino acids. Trimming at V came to 4 bases and at J to 4 bases, leaving 6 bases not matched to a gene.

This clone was picked up one time. The genes are TRBV4-1 and TRBJ2-4; D not resolved. The CDR3 has 16 residues. V shed 0 bases and J shed 0 bases, with 9 bases lying between them. The germline gives CDR1 MGHRA, CDR2 YSYEKL. CDR3 coding DNA: TGCGCCAGCAGCCAAGACACTTCTCCAGCCAAAAACATTCAGTACTTC. The encoded protein is CASSQDTSPAKNIQYF.

This chain links TRBV5-1 with TRBJ2-5; the D is unclear. The CDR3 covers 12 residues. Trimming shortened V by 4 bases and J by 4 bases, and 8 bases separated the two germline ends. Germline-derived CDR1 and CDR2 are SGHRS and YFSETQ. CDR3 nucleotides: TGCGCCAGCAGCGGCCAAGTAGAGACCCAGTACTTC. It encodes CASSGQVETQYF.

J is TRBJ2-1 and V is TRBV28, with 10 bases matching TRBD2. The germline V gene encodes CDR1 MDHEN and CDR2 SYDVKM. V was pared by 2 bases and J by 5 bases, with 3 bases of the junction left unmatched. The CDR3 is 15 amino acids. The CDR3 DNA is TGTGCCAGCAGTTTAAGCGGGGGGGACCACAATGAGCAGTTCTTC. This encodes CASSLSGGDHNEQFF.

This chain links TRBV6-2 or TRBV6-3 with TRBJ2-7, with 7 bases aligning to TRBD1. After removal of 0 bases from V and 7 bases from J, the junction contained 15 bases not matched to a gene. Germline values: CDR1 MNHEY, CDR2 SVGEGT. The CDR3 extends over 17 amino acids. In DNA, the CDR3 is TGTGCCAGCAGTTACTCGGACGATCCGAGACAGGGTGGGGAGCAGTACTTC. Residues: CASSYSDDPRQGGEQYF.

This clone showed up just once. The chain is built from TRBV6-4 and TRBJ2-1, with 13 bases matching TRBD2. This CDR3 has 14 amino acids. With V trimmed by 6 bases and J by 7 bases, 3 bases remained unmatched. Germline V gives CDR1 MRHNA, CDR2 SNTAGT. CDR3 protein: CASSRLAGGNEQFF. The DNA of the CDR3 is TGTGCCAGCAGCCGACTAGCGGGGGGTAATGAGCAGTTCTTC.

The rearrangement links TRBV5-1 to TRBJ2-7; 9 bases line up with TRBD1. With 3 bases clipped from V and 4 bases from J, the junction kept 5 bases outside the gene matches. CDR1 SGHRS and CDR2 YFSETQ come from the germline V gene. The CDR3 contains 14 residues. The CDR3 DNA reads as TGCGCCAGCAGCTGGGGACAGGGACCTTACGAGCAGTACTTC. Protein sequence: CASSWGQGPYEQYF.

The chain has TRBV3-1 (or the pseudogene TRBV3-2) and TRBJ2-2, with a tentative D call TRBD2 (5 bases). CDR1 and CDR2 from the germline V gene are LGHDT and YNNKEL (reference sequence). The CDR3 has 15 residues. The V end was cut by 6 bases, the J end by 1 base, with 12 bases between. CDR3 amino acids: CASRSSGVNTGELFF. CDR3 DNA: TGTGCCAGCAGATCCTCCGGGGTGAACACCGGGGAGCTGTTTTTT.

This clone has only one observation. The rearrangement links TRBV19 to TRBJ1-3; 8 bases are shared with TRBD1. This CDR3 is built from 13 residues. Germline CDR1 LNHDA, CDR2 SQIVND (reference sequence). Unmatched junction bases numbered 3, after V lost 9 bases and J lost 2 bases. In DNA, the CDR3 is TGTGCCAGCGACAGGGGTCCTGGAAACACCATATATTTT. This translates into CASDRGPGNTIYF.

The CDR3 DNA reads TGTGCCAGCAGCTTGGATCTAGGCGGGGAATCACCCCTCCACTTT. This gives the protein CASSLDLGGESPLHF. The V and J genes are TRBV5-4 and TRBJ1-6; D is undetermined. The V and J ends lost 0 bases and 10 bases respectively, with 14 bases between them. Per the germline V gene, CDR1 is SGHNT and CDR2 is YYREEE (reference sequence). The CDR3 is 15 amino acids.

The chain uses TRBV6-2 or TRBV6-3 and TRBJ1-5; D remains ambiguous. V dropped 2 bases and J dropped 0 bases, with 20 bases sitting between them. CDR1 is MNHEY and CDR2 is SVGEGT in the germline V gene. The CDR3 sequence is 19 residues long. CDR3 in amino acids: CASSYLGEGAGFSNQPQHF. CDR3 coding DNA: TGTGCCAGCAGTTACCTGGGTGAGGGAGCGGGGTTTAGCAATCAGCCCCAGCATTTT.

This clone was picked up one time. The chain carries TRBV6-5 and TRBJ2-3; tentative D call: TRBD2 (6 bases). Germline V lookup: CDR1 MNHEY, CDR2 SVGAGI. V shed 6 bases and J shed 5 bases, with 15 bases lying between them. The CDR3 sequence is 14 residues long. Here the CDR3 reads CASSRGTSGDTQYF. CDR3 in DNA: TGTGCCAGCAGCCGAGGGACTTCCGGAGATACGCAGTATTTT.

The CDR3 DNA is TGTGCCAGCAGCCCGACTCACCGAAGCTCCTATAATTCACCCCTCCACTTT. This translates into CASSPTHRSSYNSPLHF. The J gene is TRBJ1-6, the V gene TRBV7-2; D uncertain. Trimming pared 5 bases from V and 0 bases from J, leaving 14 bases between. Germline-derived CDR1 and CDR2 are SGHTA and FQGNSA. The CDR3 covers 17 residues.

The chain couples TRBV10-3 to TRBJ2-3; 12 bases agree with TRBD1. The germline V gene encodes CDR1 ENHRY and CDR2 SYGVKD. The CDR3 runs 15 residues. V trimming: 6 bases; J trimming: 4 bases; junction bases outside the gene matches: 5. CDR3 loop: CAISPGQGAADTQYF. CDR3 coding DNA: TGTGCCATCAGCCCGGGACAGGGGGCCGCAGATACGCAGTATTTT.